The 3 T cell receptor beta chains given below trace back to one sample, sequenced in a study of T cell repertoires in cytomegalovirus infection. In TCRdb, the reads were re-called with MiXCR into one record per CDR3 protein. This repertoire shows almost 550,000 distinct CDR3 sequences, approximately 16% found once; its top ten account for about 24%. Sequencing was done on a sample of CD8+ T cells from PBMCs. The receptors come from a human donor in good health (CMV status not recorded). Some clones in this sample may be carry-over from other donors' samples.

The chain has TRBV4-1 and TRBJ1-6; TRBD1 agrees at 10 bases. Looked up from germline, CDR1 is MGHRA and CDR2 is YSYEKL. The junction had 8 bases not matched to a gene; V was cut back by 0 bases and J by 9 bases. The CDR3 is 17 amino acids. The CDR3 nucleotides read TGCGCCAGCAGCCAAGAGGCGATGGGACAGGGGTTTTCACCCCTCCACTTT. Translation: CASSQEAMGQGFSPLHF.

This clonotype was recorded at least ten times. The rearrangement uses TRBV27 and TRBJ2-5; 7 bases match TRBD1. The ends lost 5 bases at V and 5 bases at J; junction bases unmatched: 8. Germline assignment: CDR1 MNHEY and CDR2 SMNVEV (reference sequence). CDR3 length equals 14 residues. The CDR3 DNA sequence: TGTGCCAGCAGTGCCTGGGAAGGGGGCGAGACCCAGTACTTC. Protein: CASSAWEGGETQYF.

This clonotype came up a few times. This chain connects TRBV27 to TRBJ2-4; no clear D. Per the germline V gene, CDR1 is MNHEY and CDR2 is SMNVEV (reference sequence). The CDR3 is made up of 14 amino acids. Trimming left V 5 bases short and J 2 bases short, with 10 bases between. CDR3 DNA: TGTGCCAGCAGTAGCTGGGAAACCAAAAACATTCAGTACTTC. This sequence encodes CASSSWETKNIQYF.